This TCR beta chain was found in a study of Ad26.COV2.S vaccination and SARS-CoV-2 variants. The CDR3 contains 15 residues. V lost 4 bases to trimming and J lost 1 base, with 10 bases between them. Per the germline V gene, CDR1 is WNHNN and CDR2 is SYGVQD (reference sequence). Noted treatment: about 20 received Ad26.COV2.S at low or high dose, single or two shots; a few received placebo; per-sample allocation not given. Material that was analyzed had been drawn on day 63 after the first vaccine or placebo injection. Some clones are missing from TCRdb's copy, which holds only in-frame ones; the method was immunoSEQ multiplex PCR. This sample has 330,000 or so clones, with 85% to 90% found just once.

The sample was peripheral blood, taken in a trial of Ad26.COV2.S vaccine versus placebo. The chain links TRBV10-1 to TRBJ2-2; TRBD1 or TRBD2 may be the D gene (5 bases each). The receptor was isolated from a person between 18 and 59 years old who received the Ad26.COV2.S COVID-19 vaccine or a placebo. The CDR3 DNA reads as TGCGCCAGCAGTGCCGGGACGGTGAACACCGGGGAGCTGTTTTTT. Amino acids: CASSAGTVNTGELFF.